This T cell receptor (beta chain) was obtained from a study of cytomegalovirus exposure and HLA in healthy donors. Overall study results and limits: Highly shared variants forming one cluster were likely a sequencing artifact.

PCR primers comprised 60 Vbeta and 13 Jbeta primers. Authors' data handling: Later work found tens of millions of unique TCR beta chains, with about 10 million shared. The method was immunoSEQ multiplex PCR; TCRdb's version includes in-frame clones alone and lacks a portion of them. V, J and clone size were drawn from that table, and D and trimming were deduced from the DNA. Altogether some 220,000 clones are present, more than 85% being singletons, with the ten largest covering 0.9% to 1.1%. The count of this clone is one. Its matching antigen is unknown. In germline, CDR1 is LNHDA, CDR2 SQIVND (reference sequence). The J segment lost 5 bases and the V segment lost 7 bases, leaving 14 bases of the junction unmatched. The CDR3 contains 15 residues.

The sequence came from a woman under 30 in good health and CMV-seronegative. The V gene is TRBV19, the J gene TRBJ2-7, with TRBD2 identical over 7 bases. Sequenced sample: PBMCs. CDR3 loop: CASTDSGHGNNEQYF. The CDR3 DNA reads as TGTGCCAGTACCGATAGCGGGCACGGGAACAACGAGCAGTACTTC. Using reference TRBV19 and TRBJ2-7 for the parts outside the CDR3, the full variable domain is DGGITQSPKYLFRKEGQNVTLSCEQNLNHDAMYWYRQDPGQGLRLIYYSQIVNDFQKGDIAEGYSVSREKKESFPLTVTSAQKNPTAFYLCASTDSGHGNNEQYFGPGTRLTVT.